This T cell receptor (beta chain) emerged from a study of T-cell reconstitution after alpha-beta-depleted transplantation in children. Construction of the TCRbeta library involved unique molecular identifiers. TCRdb used MiXCR to reprocess the PCR reads, holding one entry per CDR3 protein. The sample lists about 600,000 distinct CDR3 sequences, roughly a tenth occurring once. This sequence originates from a human donor who donated a stem cell graft to a child with acute myeloid leukemia. The sequencing used PBMCs from the stem cell graft donor, collected from the stem cell graft.

The CDR3 nucleotides are TGTGCCAGCGAAAGACAGGGGGACGAGCAGTACTTC. This encodes CASERQGDEQYF. The J gene is TRBJ2-7, the V gene TRBV2, with 9 nucleotides matching TRBD1. This CDR3 contains 12 residues. The V and J ends lost 8 bases and 5 bases, in that order; junction bases with no gene match: 4. The germline gives CDR1 SNHLY, CDR2 FYNNEI.